These T cell receptor beta chains were read from a single sample in a study of T-cell reconstitution after alpha-beta-depleted transplantation in children. MiXCR, applied by TCRdb to the PCR reads, yields one record per CDR3 protein. The data hold approximately 300,000 distinct CDR3 sequences, with around a tenth observed a single time. Source: peripheral blood, taken 180 days after TCRalphabeta/CD19-depleted stem cell transplant. The receptor source for this set is a male patient aged 2 to 9 who had a stem cell transplant for chronic granulomatous disease, so the T cells may come from the graft donor. Each CDR3 is given with its conserved first and last residue. The D gene is left open where the match is weak. Size is omitted from some rows. Given values are once, few, many or a class for expanded clones.

D gene | clone size | J gene | V gene | CDR3 protein | CDR3 DNA
- | many | TRBJ2-3 | TRBV12-3/TRBV12-4 | CASSRVTPSTDTQYF | TGTGCCAGCAGTCGGGTGACCCCTAGCACAGATACGCAGTATTTT
- | many | TRBJ2-5 | TRBV7-2 | CASSLRQQPTQYF | TGTGCCAGCAGCCTAAGACAGCAGCCGACCCAGTACTTC
- | many | TRBJ2-2 | TRBV28 | CASMAGTIGELFF | TGTGCCAGCATGGCGGGGACAATCGGGGAGCTGTTTTTT
TRBD1 | many | TRBJ2-7 | TRBV20-1 | CSATGIDRAPYEQYF | TGCAGTGCTACGGGAATCGACAGGGCCCCCTACGAGCAGTACTTC
- | few | TRBJ2-7 | TRBV20-1 | CSASPLAALPRAATF | TGCAGTGCTAGCCCTCTGGCAGCTCTCCCTCGGGCAGCTACTTTC
TRBD2 | few | TRBJ2-3 | TRBV7-8 | CASSRKAGGRSGGPDTQYF | TGTGCCAGCAGCCGTAAAGCGGGGGGGAGATCGGGTGGTCCCGATACGCAGTATTTT
TRBD1 | many | TRBJ2-7 | TRBV12-3/TRBV12-4 | CASSLGQELYEQYF | TGTGCCAGCAGTTTGGGACAGGAGCTTTACGAGCAGTACTTC
- | many | TRBJ2-2 | TRBV6-5 | CASSYSGLNTGELFF | TGTGCCAGCAGTTACTCGGGACTGAACACCGGGGAGCTGTTTTTT
- | - | TRBJ2-5 | TRBV28 | CASSFLKETQYF | TGTGCCAGCAGTTTTCTCAAAGAGACCCAGTACTTC
- | many | TRBJ2-2 | TRBV5-5 | CASSFRRNPRNTGELFF | TGTGCCAGCAGCTTCCGACGGAACCCCAGAAACACCGGGGAGCTGTTTTTT
- | many | TRBJ2-6 | TRBV5-5 | CASSLVDSSSGANVLTF | TGTGCCAGCAGCTTGGTGGACAGCTCATCTGGGGCCAACGTCCTGACTTTC
- | many | TRBJ2-7 | TRBV7-8 | CASSATLLSGTLGFSYEQYF | TGTGCCAGCAGCGCTACCCTCCTTAGCGGTACCCTTGGCTTTTCCTACGAGCAGTACTTC
- | many | TRBJ2-5 | TRBV29-1 | CSVEVAGQWWETQYF | TGCAGCGTTGAGGTTGCGGGGCAGTGGTGGGAGACCCAGTACTTC
- | many | TRBJ2-7 | TRBV7-2 | CASSLVRYEQYF | TGTGCCAGCAGCTTAGTTCGGTACGAGCAGTACTTC
- | many | TRBJ1-5 | TRBV7-9 | CASSLGGAGQPQHF | TGTGCCAGCAGCTTAGGGGGCGCGGGTCAGCCCCAGCATTTT
TRBD2 | many | TRBJ2-5 | TRBV5-1 | CASSLAGLAGGETQYF | TGCGCCAGCAGCTTGGCCGGACTAGCGGGGGGTGAGACCCAGTACTTC
TRBD1 | once | TRBJ2-5 | TRBV19 | CASSRTGMKTQYF | TGTGCCAGTAGTCGGACAGGGATGAAGACCCAGTACTTC
- | many | TRBJ2-5 | TRBV3-1 | CASSYKIGVAEYQETQYF | TGTGCCAGCAGCTACAAGATCGGGGTAGCCGAGTACCAAGAGACCCAGTACTTC
TRBD1 | many | TRBJ2-2 | TRBV20-1 | CSASDTGDRELFF | TGCAGTGCTAGCGACACAGGGGACCGGGAGCTGTTTTTT
TRBD2 | many | TRBJ2-3 | TRBV20-1 | CSARSSSGSFGDTQYF | TGCAGTGCTAGGTCTTCTAGCGGGAGCTTCGGAGATACGCAGTATTTT
- | many | TRBJ1-2 | TRBV7-9 | CASSLDTF | TGTGCCAGCAGCTTAGACACCTTC
TRBD1 | many | TRBJ2-4 | TRBV20-1 | CSARAYHRGKGNIQYF | TGCAGTGCTAGAGCCTATCACAGGGGGAAAGGAAACATTCAGTACTTC
- | many | TRBJ1-4 | TRBV6-2/TRBV6-3 | CASSLGAPDEKLFF | TGTGCCAGCAGCCTGGGGGCCCCGGACGAAAAACTGTTTTTT
- | many | TRBJ2-7 | TRBV29-1 | CSVGSGTYEQYF | TGCAGCGTTGGGTCAGGAACCTACGAGCAGTACTTC
TRBD1 | many | TRBJ2-2 | TRBV30 | CAWSPPGQGYTGELF | TGTGCCTGGAGTCCCCCGGGACAGGGGTACACCGGGGAGCTGTTT
- | many | TRBJ2-1 | TRBV27 | CASRGVVDSYNEQFF | TGTGCCAGCCGAGGGGTCGTAGACTCCTACAATGAGCAGTTCTTC